The present T cell receptor (beta chain) was sequenced within a study of blood T cell repertoires in COVID-19. The method was immunoSEQ multiplex PCR; TCRdb's version includes in-frame clones alone and lacks a portion of them. In the table there are about 64,000 clones, approximately 90% of which are singletons. The V end was cut by 1 base, the J end by 7 bases, with 17 bases between. Germline V gene data show CDR1 as LNHDA and CDR2 as SQIVND (reference sequence). This CDR3 is built from 15 residues. The specimen was peripheral blood. V is TRBV19 and J is TRBJ2-7; a weak D match, TRBD2 (5 bases). The receptor was derived from a human donor in a cohort sampled during active COVID-19. CDR3 loop: CASSIGAGAAREQYF. The CDR3 coding sequence is TGTGCCAGTAGTATAGGTGCGGGTGCAGCGAGAGAGCAGTACTTC.